These 18 T cell receptor beta chains were sequenced from one sample in a study of blood T cell repertoires in COVID-19 (dated by TCRdb to about 2020). Library preparation employed the immunoSEQ multiplex PCR assay. TCRdb obtained this table from immuneACCESS and retained in-frame rearrangements with V and J assigned. These tables miss some clones; where compared with another copy, unresolved V genes account for less than half of the shortfall, and the remainder is unexplained. This sample comprises about 250,000 clones, over 70% of them detected only once. The ten largest clonotypes hold roughly 7.9% of the sample. Sequencing was carried out using peripheral blood. These receptors all come from a woman aged 80 or over with acute or convalescent COVID-19.

This sequence joins TRBV29-1 and TRBJ2-2, with D possibly being TRBD1 (6 bases). The germline V gene encodes CDR1 SQVTM and CDR2 ANQGSEA. This CDR3 is 11 amino acids long. V lost 6 bases to trimming and J lost 7 bases, with 9 bases between them. CDR3 residues: CSVKDSGELFF. The CDR3 region has the DNA TGCAGCGTGAAGGACAGCGGGGAGCTGTTTTTT.

CDR3 in amino acids: CAWSGGTSRDTQYF. The CDR3 region has the DNA TGTGCCTGGAGTGGGGGGACTAGTCGAGATACGCAGTATTTT. This chain joins TRBV30 and TRBJ2-3; TRBD2 matches at 8 bases. With 1 base clipped from V and 5 bases from J, the junction kept 5 bases outside the gene matches. This CDR3 spans 14 amino acids. CDR1 GTSNPN and CDR2 SVGIG come from the germline V gene (reference sequence).

The genes are TRBV29-1 and TRBJ1-1; D gene unclear. Germline V lookup: CDR1 SQVTM, CDR2 ANQGSEA. This CDR3 region has 11 residues. Trimming took off 5 bases at V and 1 base at J, with 5 bases between the two ends. CDR3 sequence: CSVTPNTEAFF. In DNA, the CDR3 is TGCAGCGTTACACCGAACACTGAAGCTTTCTTT.

The V call is TRBV7-2, the J call TRBJ2-3; the D gene is possibly TRBD1 (6 bases). Germline lookup yields CDR1 SGHTA and CDR2 FQGNSA. CDR3 length equals 15 residues. The ends were cut back, 4 bases at V and 4 bases at J, with 15 bases in the middle. The CDR3 spells CASSSTGSLADTQYF. The DNA for the CDR3 is TGTGCCAGCAGCTCTACAGGGAGTCTCGCAGATACGCAGTATTTT.

This clone occurred a few times. The chain couples TRBV4-1 to TRBJ2-7; 9 nucleotides agree with TRBD1. Germline trimming cut 5 bases from V and 4 bases from J; bases unmatched to any gene: 6. This CDR3 contains 14 residues. Germline assignment: CDR1 MGHRA and CDR2 YSYEKL. CDR3 residues: CASSDGTGKYEQYF. As DNA, the CDR3 is TGCGCCAGCAGCGACGGGACAGGGAAGTACGAGCAGTACTTC.

The chain is built from TRBV7-2 and TRBJ2-3; possibly TRBD2 for D (5 bases). The CDR3 has 14 amino acids. Trimming took off 4 bases at V and 3 bases at J, with 11 bases between the two ends. CDR1 is SGHTA and CDR2 is FQGNSA in the germline V gene. In DNA form, the CDR3 reads TGTGCCAGCAGCTCAATGAGAGGGACAGATACGCAGTATTTT. The encoded protein is CASSSMRGTDTQYF.

The table lists this clone with a count of one. The genes are TRBV11-2 and TRBJ2-2, with a possible D match to TRBD1 (5 bases). CDR1 SGHAT and CDR2 FQNNGV come from the germline V gene. Trimming took 5 bases from V and 7 from J, leaving 11 bases between them. The CDR3 is made up of 13 amino acids. The CDR3 DNA is TGTGCCAGCAGCCTTGACAGCGTCGGGGAGCTGTTTTTT. Translated: CASSLDSVGELFF.

This chain joins TRBV14 and TRBJ1-1; 11 nucleotides match TRBD1. The CDR3 has 16 residues. V trimming: 3 bases; J trimming: 4 bases; junction bases outside the gene matches: 7. Germline CDR1 reads SGHDN; CDR2 reads FVKESK. Written as DNA, the CDR3 is TGTGCCAGCAGCCATCGAGGGACAGGGGGGTCCACTGAAGCTTTCTTT. Translated, it gives CASSHRGTGGSTEAFF.

This clone appeared once. The chain carries TRBV5-1 and TRBJ1-1; D uncertain. The CDR3 is 13 amino acids. Trimming stripped 4 bases from V and 1 base from J, with 8 bases between. CDR1 is SGHRS, CDR2 YFSETQ, per germline. For the CDR3, the DNA is TGCGCCAGCAGCGTGACACCGAACACTGAAGCTTTCTTT. Its translation: CASSVTPNTEAFF.

The J gene is TRBJ1-6, the V gene TRBV2; possibly TRBD1 for D (6 bases). The V and J ends lost 5 bases and 7 bases respectively, with 18 bases between them. The CDR3 contains 16 residues. Germline CDR1 and CDR2: SNHLY and FYNNEI. The CDR3 DNA reads as TGTGCCAGCAGTTGGGAAGGGGGGGATCGAAATTCACCCCTCCACTTT. It codes for CASSWEGGDRNSPLHF. Full variable domain (outside the CDR3, taken from reference TRBV2 and TRBJ1-6): EPEVTQTPSHQVTQMGQEVILRCVPISNHLYFYWYRQILGQKVEFLVSFYNNEISEKSEIFDDQFSVERPDGSNFTLKIRSTKLEDSAMYFCASSWEGGDRNSPLHFGNGTRLTVT.

The rearrangement uses TRBV5-4 and TRBJ2-7; D may be TRBD2 (6 bases). CDR1 and CDR2 (germline): SGHNT, YYREEE (reference sequence). V lost 3 bases to trimming and J lost 6 bases, with 13 bases between them. CDR3 length: 13 residues. The CDR3 reads CASSWTGRSEQYF. The CDR3 region has the DNA TGTGCCAGCAGCTGGACGGGGAGGTCCGAGCAGTACTTC.

As for this clone: The junction shows a germline mismatch at one end, possibly a read error. The chain couples TRBV2 to TRBJ1-4; D is unresolved. Germline assignment: CDR1 SNHLY and CDR2 FYNNEI. The CDR3 extends over 11 amino acids. CDR3 sequence: CASSGGQSACF. CDR3 in DNA: TGTGCCAGCAGTGGAGGGCAGTCCGCATGTTTT.

V is TRBV5-1 and J is TRBJ1-2; a weak D match, TRBD1 (6 bases). Germline V gene data show CDR1 as SGHRS and CDR2 as YFSETQ. Trimming took off 5 bases at V and 2 bases at J, with 10 bases between the two ends. This CDR3 comprises 13 residues. The CDR3 region is CASRLDSNYGYTF. The DNA for the CDR3 is TGCGCCAGCAGACTGGACAGCAACTATGGCTACACCTTC.

The chain links TRBV3-1 (or the pseudogene TRBV3-2) to TRBJ2-3; 8 nucleotides agree with TRBD1. V lost 4 bases to trimming and J lost 0 bases; unmatched junction nucleotides: 9. CDR1 LGHDT and CDR2 YNNKEL come from the germline V gene (reference sequence). The length of the CDR3 is 17 residues. CDR3 sequence (DNA): TGTGCCAGCAGCCCACTCCAGGGGGCAGCTAGCACAGATACGCAGTATTTT. This codes for CASSPLQGAASTDTQYF.

J is TRBJ1-1 and V is TRBV6-5; 7 positions match TRBD1. The CDR3 runs 12 residues. Germline CDR1 is MNHEY and CDR2 is SVGAGI. After removal of 8 bases from V and 4 bases from J, the junction contained 4 bases not matched to a gene. CDR3 region: CASVQGTTEAFF. Here the CDR3 DNA reads TGTGCCAGCGTACAGGGGACCACTGAAGCTTTCTTT.

The chain recombines TRBV30 with TRBJ2-2, with TRBD1 matching 9 bases. From germline, CDR1 is GTSNPN and CDR2 SVGIG (reference sequence). The V segment lost 5 bases and the J segment 4 bases; nucleotides outside the gene matches: 5. The CDR3 spans 14 residues. CDR3 in amino acids: CAWGTGGVTGELFF. The CDR3 DNA is TGTGCCTGGGGAACAGGGGGCGTCACCGGGGAGCTGTTTTTT.

This clone has only a few counts. CDR3 nucleotides: TGTGCCAGCAGCTTAATGGGGGGAGGGAGTTTTTACGAGCAGTACTTC. As protein: CASSLMGGGSFYEQYF. The J gene is TRBJ2-7, the V gene TRBV7-2, with TRBD2 identical over 7 bases. This CDR3 is 16 amino acids long. In germline, CDR1 is SGHTA, CDR2 FQGNSA. Germline trimming cut 2 bases from V and 4 bases from J; bases unmatched to any gene: 11.

The chain uses TRBV28 and TRBJ1-5; maybe TRBD1 (5 bases). Germline-derived CDR1 and CDR2 are MDHEN and SYDVKM. The CDR3 runs to 15 residues. V lost 5 bases to trimming and J lost 6 bases, with 17 bases between them. The CDR3 DNA reads as TGTGCCAGCAGTCCGCCATGGGGGGGTAGTCAGCCCCAGCATTTT. Translation: CASSPPWGGSQPQHF.